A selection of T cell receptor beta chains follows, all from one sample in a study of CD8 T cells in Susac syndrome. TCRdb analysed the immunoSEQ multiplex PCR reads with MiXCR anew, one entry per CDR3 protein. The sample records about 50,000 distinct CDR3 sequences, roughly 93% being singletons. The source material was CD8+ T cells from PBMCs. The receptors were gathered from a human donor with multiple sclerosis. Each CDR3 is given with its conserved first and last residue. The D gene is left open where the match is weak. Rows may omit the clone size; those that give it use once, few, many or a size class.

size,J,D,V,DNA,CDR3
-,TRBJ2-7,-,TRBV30,TGTGCCTGGAGAGCGACGGCCTCCTACGAGCAGTACTTC,CAWRATASYEQYF
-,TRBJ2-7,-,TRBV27,TGTGCCAGCACCTCCCGGGACGGCTCCTACGAGCAGTACTTC,CASTSRDGSYEQYF
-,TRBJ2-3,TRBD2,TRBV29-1,TGCAGCGTTGTCCCCCCCAGCGGGACTAGCACAGATACGCAGTATTTT,CSVVPPSGTSTDTQYF
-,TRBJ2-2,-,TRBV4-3,TGCGCCAGCAGCCATCACGGGAGCCCCGGGGAGCTGTTTTTT,CASSHHGSPGELFF
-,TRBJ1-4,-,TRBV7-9,TGTGCCAGCAGCTTATCGGCCGGGAAGGGTGAAAAACTGTTTTTT,CASSLSAGKGEKLFF
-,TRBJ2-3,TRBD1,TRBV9,TGTGCCAGCAGCGGGGAACAGGGGGCAGATACGCAGTATTTT,CASSGEQGADTQYF
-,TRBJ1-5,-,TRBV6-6,TGTGCCAGCAGTCGATTTGGGGGACCCCAGAATCAGCCCCAGCATTTT,CASSRFGGPQNQPQHF
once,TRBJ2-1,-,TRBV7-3,TGTGCCAGCAGCTTAACGTCGACGGTCACCTACAATGAGCAGTTCTTC,CASSLTSTVTYNEQFF
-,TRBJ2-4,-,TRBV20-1,TGCAGTGCTAAAGCTCAGGGGGGCATTCAGTACTTC,CSAKAQGGIQYF
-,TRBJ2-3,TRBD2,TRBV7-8,TGTGCCAGCAGCTTGTGGACTAGCGGGGGCACAGATACGCAGTATTTT,CASSLWTSGGTDTQYF
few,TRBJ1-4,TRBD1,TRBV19,TGTGCCAGTAATAACAGGGGTGAAGAAAAACTGTTTTTT,CASNNRGEEKLFF
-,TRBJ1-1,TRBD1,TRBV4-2,TGTGCCAGCAGCCAAGGACAGGGCAAGACTGAAGCTTTCTTT,CASSQGQGKTEAFF
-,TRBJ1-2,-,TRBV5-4,TGTGCCAGCAAGGGACCTTGGGGTTGGGGCTACACCTTC,CASKGPWGWGYTF
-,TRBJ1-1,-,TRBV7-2,TGTGCCAGCAGCTTAGTGGGGGGGCTGGGGAACACTGAAGCTTTCTTT,CASSLVGGLGNTEAFF